This T cell receptor (beta chain) derives from a study of cytomegalovirus exposure and HLA in healthy donors. Background on the study: Genotyping of about 400 donors showed that 80% to 85% belonged to the Caucasian-associated ancestry cluster. Findings and caveats of the study: With later analysis, a missense DCLRE1C variant became linked to TCR beta V- and J-gene trimming. Most subjects' HLA-A and HLA-B alleles were reportedly predicted from TCR beta sequences.

Of note for this clone: Antigen unknown.

The PCR contained 60 Vbeta and 13 Jbeta primers. Method: immunoSEQ multiplex PCR; TCRdb's copy keeps in-frame clones and lacks some. The sample data list about 130,000 clones. Though probably carrying unrecorded immune exposures, donors were nominally healthy at sampling. The CDR3 runs 15 residues. The V gene's germline CDR1 is SGHNT and CDR2 YYREEE (reference sequence). The J segment lost 3 bases and the V segment lost 1 base, leaving 6 bases of the junction unmatched. This clonotype was obtained from a man between 18 and 29 years old in good health and CMV-seronegative. The chain links TRBV5-4 to TRBJ2-7; 8 nucleotides align to TRBD1. The specimen was PBMCs. CDR3 residues: CASSLPGQGSYEQYF. The DNA of the CDR3 is TGTGCCAGCAGCTTGCCCGGACAGGGAAGCTACGAGCAGTACTTC.